This T cell receptor (beta chain) came from a study of T cell repertoires in cytomegalovirus infection. Study as a whole: Shared public TCR beta signatures pointed to both CMV infection and a matching HLA type. The study's findings and limits: Within the response measured ex vivo, HLA-C-restricted CMV-specific TCR beta clonotypes were dominant. Summed public TCR beta family frequency identified CMV carriers bearing the relevant HLA.

TCRdb re-called the reads through MiXCR, storing one row per CDR3 protein. This sample has fewer than 950,000 distinct CDR3 sequences, with about 30% found just once. A note on this clonotype: Its antigen remains unidentified.

V lost 2 bases to trimming and J lost 7 bases, with 12 bases between them. Germline lookup yields CDR1 MNHEY and CDR2 SMNVEV (reference sequence). This CDR3 has 14 amino acids. The TCR sequence derives from a human donor in good health (CMV status not recorded). Some clones in this sample may be carry-over from other donors' samples. The rearrangement links TRBV27 to TRBJ2-1, with TRBD1 as a possible D gene (6 bases). The sample here was cultured CD8+ T cells from PBMCs, taken from culture after CMV antigen stimulation. CDR3 region: CASSLIARGNEQFF. The CDR3, as DNA: TGTGCCAGCAGTTTAATTGCCAGGGGTAATGAGCAGTTCTTC.